Below, 8 T cell receptor beta chains from the same sample are listed, as sequenced in a study of PD-L1 blockade in urothelial cancer. Sequenced by immunoSEQ multiplex PCR; TCRdb stores in-frame clones only, minus some. The repertoire holds some 110,000 clones, with 80% to 95% as singletons. Time point defined: peripheral blood 6 weeks after treatment start. The sample here was PBMCs, taken around atezolizumab (anti-PD-L1) treatment. Every receptor here comes from a man aged 55 to 69 with urothelial cancer.

The gene calls are TRBV11-2 and TRBJ1-2; D call uncertain. The CDR3 runs 13 residues. Trimming took 2 bases from V and 2 from J, leaving 6 bases between them. Germline V gene lookup returns CDR1 SGHAT and CDR2 FQNNGV. The CDR3 sequence is CASSLSSNYGYTF. The CDR3 nucleotides are TGTGCCAGCAGCTTATCTAGCAACTATGGCTACACCTTC.

This clone was seen just once. The chain recombines TRBV6-5 with TRBJ2-3, with D tentatively TRBD1 (5 bases). The V and J ends lost 4 bases and 3 bases respectively, with 17 bases between them. Germline CDR1 reads MNHEY; CDR2 reads SVGAGI. This CDR3 spans 16 amino acids. CDR3 protein: CASSLRTRSTTDTQYF. The CDR3 coding sequence is TGTGCCAGCAGTTTACGGACAAGATCGACGACAGATACGCAGTATTTT.

This sequence joins TRBV6-6 and TRBJ2-1, with 9 nucleotides matching TRBD1. From germline, CDR1 is MNHNY and CDR2 SVGAGI (reference sequence). This CDR3 region has 16 residues. J lost 2 bases, V lost 2 bases, and 4 bases had no gene match. The CDR3 bases are TGTGCCAGCAGTTACCGGGACAGGGTTACCTACAATGAGCAGTTCTTC. Translated, it gives CASSYRDRVTYNEQFF.

V usage is TRBV29-1 and J usage is TRBJ2-3; D is perhaps TRBD1 (5 bases). Per germline, CDR1 SQVTM and CDR2 ANQGSEA. V was trimmed by 2 bases and J by 6 bases, leaving 12 bases between them. There are 13 residues in the CDR3. CDR3 DNA: TGCAGCGTTGAAAGGGGAACCACGGATACGCAGTATTTT. It encodes CSVERGTTDTQYF.

The rearrangement uses TRBV29-1 and TRBJ1-2; the match to TRBD1 covers 8 bases. The CDR3 spans 12 residues. V lost 4 bases, J lost 6 bases, and 4 bases stayed unmatched. Per the germline V gene, CDR1 is SQVTM and CDR2 is ANQGSEA. The CDR3 reads CSVADRVDGYTF. CDR3 sequence (DNA): TGCAGCGTTGCGGACAGGGTGGATGGCTACACCTTC.

V and J are TRBV6-5 and TRBJ2-3, with 9 bases identical to TRBD2. Looked up from germline, CDR1 is MNHEY and CDR2 is SVGAGI. The CDR3 consists of 15 residues. The V segment lost 10 bases and the J segment 2 bases; nucleotides outside the gene matches: 10. CDR3: CATTEASGATDTQYF. As DNA, the CDR3 is TGTGCCACCACCGAGGCTAGCGGGGCCACAGATACGCAGTATTTT.

V usage is TRBV18 and J usage is TRBJ1-3, with no clear D. CDR1 is KGHSH and CDR2 is LQKENI in the germline V gene. Trimming took 0 bases from V and 0 from J, leaving 6 bases between them. The CDR3 runs 15 residues. The CDR3 DNA follows: TGTGCCAGCTCACCACCCCTAAACTCTGGAAACACCATATATTTT. Its protein product is CASSPPLNSGNTIYF.

The count of this clone is one. This chain connects TRBV2 to TRBJ2-3; D call uncertain. The germline V gene encodes CDR1 SNHLY and CDR2 FYNNEI. Between the trimmed V and J ends, which lost 2 bases and 3 bases, there was a span of 9 bases. The CDR3 has 14 amino acids. The CDR3 is CASSELAVTDTQYF. The CDR3 coding sequence is TGTGCCAGCAGTGAATTGGCTGTAACAGATACGCAGTATTTT.